The following is a T cell receptor (beta chain) sequence with its context. Its antigen is still unknown. This CDR3 is 14 amino acids long. Germline lookup yields CDR1 MDHEN and CDR2 SYDVKM. The data are from a study of monozygotic twins with inflammatory bowel disease. The unique tags termed UMIs, each holding a 6-nucleotide sample barcode, were added by means of template switching. The authors ran two nested PCRs of 16 and 9 cycles on TCRalpha and TCRbeta cDNA. With the 5' RACE reads reprocessed, TCRdb shows one record per CDR3 protein and no DNA. Recorded for this sample: hundreds of thousands of distinct CDR3 sequences. Overall study findings and caveats: Resolution of different T cell subtypes was not achieved. IBD patients, compared with healthy twins, shared fewer clonotypes with others (especially with disease activity).

This chain uses TRBV28 with TRBJ2-7; with no DNA, the TCRdb D assignment of TRBD1 cannot be verified. The sequencing sample was made of blood. This sequence originates from a human donor with ulcerative colitis or Crohn's disease, or a healthy co-twin of an affected twin (not recorded which). CDR3 amino acids: CASSGTGGLREQYF. The full variable domain, with the rest looked up from reference TRBV28 and TRBJ2-7, is DVKVTQSSRYLVKRTGEKVFLECVQDMDHENMFWYRQDPGLGLRLIYFSYDVKMKEKGDIPEGYSVSREKKERFSLILESASTNQTSMYLCASSGTGGLREQYFGPGTRLTVT.